This TCR gamma chain came from a study of gamma-delta T cells after stem cell transplantation. V shed 0 bases, J shed 6 bases, and the junction held 5 bases outside the gene matches. The CDR3 is 13 residues long. The germline V gene has CDR1 VINAFY and CDR2 YDVSNSKD. Turning to this clone: Distinct nucleotide sequences in the sample also encode this CDR3.

TCRdb reprocessed the RT-PCR reads through CATT. The sample lists roughly 980 gamma-chain clones, roughly 28% seen once, with approximately 40% in the top ten. This chain links TRGV5 with TRGJ1 or TRGJ2. Because TCRdb records no J gene, it was assigned here through a match of the DNA to germline. This receptor was obtained from a human donor. It is not recorded whose cells these are; they may come from a transplant donor. Sequencing was done on a sample of gamma-delta T cells. CDR3 nucleotides: TGTGCCACCTGGGACAGGCGTGGTTATAAGAAACTCTTT. Its protein is CATWDRRGYKKLF.